This T cell receptor beta chain was observed in a study of cytomegalovirus exposure and HLA in healthy donors. Whole-study context: Of some 400 genotyped donors, roughly 81% grouped in the Caucasian-associated ancestry cluster. Study results and caveats: Among the most significant clusters, several appeared linked to common viral pathogens in a later analysis. According to an earlier analysis, most TCR beta V segments yielded productive rearrangements about 87% or about 30% of the time. HLA allele associations emerged for roughly 17,000 TCR beta sequences in a later analysis, at 0.05 false discovery rate.

Details on this clone: Its cognate antigen is unknown.

Germline-derived CDR1 and CDR2 are SGHVS and FQNEAQ. V lost 2 bases and J lost 4; bases outside the gene matches: 7. There are 17 residues in the CDR3. With 60 Vbeta and 13 Jbeta primers, the PCR was carried out. Profiled with immunoSEQ multiplex PCR; TCRdb holds only in-frame clones, not every one. The sample yields about 71,000 clones, 65% to 75% seen once. The chain links TRBV7-8 to TRBJ2-1, with 11 bases that match TRBD2. Sequences were obtained from PBMCs. The sequence was obtained from a man between 40 and 49 years old in good health and CMV-seropositive. The CDR3 DNA reads TGTGCCAGCAGCTTAAAACAGGGACTAGCGGTTTACAATGAGCAGTTCTTC. The encoded protein is CASSLKQGLAVYNEQFF.